Below, 22 T cell receptor beta chains from the same sample are listed, as sequenced in a study of memory CD4+ T cells and cytomegalovirus serostatus. Sequenced by immunoSEQ multiplex PCR; TCRdb stores in-frame clones only, minus some. The data show some 80,000 clones, more than 70% seen once. The sort gate was single viable CD3+CD4+CD8-CD45RO+ cells for memory CD4+ T cells. The sample consisted of memory CD4+ T cells from blood. Receptors originate from an adult in good health and CMV-seronegative.

J is TRBJ2-7 and V is TRBV30; 9 positions match TRBD1. The CDR3 is made up of 13 amino acids. Germline CDR1 and CDR2: GTSNPN and SVGIG (reference sequence). V lost 4 bases and J lost 7; bases outside the gene matches: 8. The CDR3, as DNA: TGTGCCTGGACCGGGACAGGGAGTGGAGAGCAGTACTTC. This translates into CAWTGTGSGEQYF.

The chain recombines TRBV10-3 with TRBJ2-1, with 7 nucleotides matching TRBD1. The V segment lost 5 bases and the J segment 8 bases; nucleotides outside the gene matches: 9. The V gene's germline CDR1 is ENHRY and CDR2 SYGVKD. This CDR3 is 14 amino acids long. The CDR3 nucleotides are TGTGCCATCAGTCGGGAAAGGGGGCGGGATGAGCAGTTCTTC. Translated: CAISRERGRDEQFF.

DNA of the CDR3: TGTGCCAGTAGCCCGGGACTAGCGGGGGGAAAGACCCAGTACTTC. Its protein product is CASSPGLAGGKTQYF. The gene calls are TRBV19 and TRBJ2-5; the match to TRBD2 covers 15 bases. This CDR3 contains 15 residues. Trimming removed 6 bases from V and 6 bases from J; junction bases left unmatched: 5. The germline V gene has CDR1 LNHDA and CDR2 SQIVND (reference sequence).

The J gene is TRBJ1-2, the V gene TRBV5-6; 9 nucleotides align to TRBD1. This CDR3 region has 15 residues. The germline CDR1 and CDR2 sequences are SGHDT and YYEEEE. V shed 6 bases and J 2 bases; nucleotides not matched to a gene: 8. CDR3 sequence reads: CASTPVTGGNYGYTF. The DNA for the CDR3 is TGTGCCAGCACCCCAGTGACAGGGGGGAACTATGGCTACACCTTC.

J is TRBJ1-1 and V is TRBV11-2, with D possibly matching TRBD1 (5 bases). CDR1 SGHAT and CDR2 FQNNGV come from the germline V gene. The V gene lost 8 bases and the J gene lost 6 bases, with 25 bases spanning the gap. The CDR3 consists of 16 residues. The CDR3 DNA reads as TGTGCCAGCCTTATGAGGGGAGGGTCGGGTAGGGCTGAAGCTTTCTTT. This codes for CASLMRGGSGRAEAFF.

The rearrangement uses TRBV5-1 and TRBJ1-2; D is uncertain. Germline CDR1 SGHRS, CDR2 YFSETQ. The CDR3 is 14 residues long. The V gene lost 0 bases and the J gene lost 7 bases, with 13 bases spanning the gap. In DNA, the CDR3 is TGCGCCAGCAGCTTGGCTCTGGATTTAGGTGGCTACACCTTC. Its protein is CASSLALDLGGYTF.

V gene TRBV6-6 combines with J gene TRBJ1-1; 7 nucleotides agree with TRBD1. Germline V gene lookup returns CDR1 MNHNY and CDR2 SVGAGI (reference sequence). The CDR3 sequence is 16 residues long. J gave up 4 bases and V 8 bases, and 16 bases lay outside the gene matches. The CDR3 is CASSRRQGGDLTEAFF. The DNA of the CDR3 is TGTGCCAGCTCCCGAAGGCAGGGGGGGGACCTCACTGAAGCTTTCTTT.

This clone was observed a few times. The J gene is TRBJ1-1, the V gene TRBV29-1; no clear D gene. CDR1 is SQVTM and CDR2 is ANQGSEA in the germline V gene. V was trimmed by 3 bases and J by 1 base, leaving 3 bases between them. This CDR3 is 11 amino acids long. CDR3 nucleotide sequence: TGCAGCGTTGAGCCGAACACTGAAGCTTTCTTT. Its translation is CSVEPNTEAFF.

The V gene is TRBV7-9, the J gene TRBJ2-7; D perhaps matches TRBD2 (5 bases). CDR1 SEHNR and CDR2 FQNEAQ come from the germline V gene (reference sequence). CDR3 length: 12 residues. Trimming took off 5 bases at V and 3 bases at J, with 8 bases between the two ends. For the CDR3, the DNA is TGTGCCAGCAGCCGGACTTTCTACGAGCAGTACTTC. It yields the protein CASSRTFYEQYF. Combining the CDR3 with reference TRBV7-9 and TRBJ2-7 gives the whole variable domain DTGVSQNPRHKITKRGQNVTFRCDPISEHNRLYWYRQTLGQGPEFLTYFQNEAQLEKSRLLSDRFSAERPKGSFSTLEIQRTEQGDSAMYLCASSRTFYEQYFGPGTRLTVT.

The rearrangement joins TRBV6-6 to TRBJ1-4; 9 bases are shared with TRBD1. In germline, CDR1 is MNHNY, CDR2 SVGAGI (reference sequence). The CDR3 is 15 residues long. The V and J ends lost 1 base and 10 bases, in that order; junction bases with no gene match: 7. For the CDR3, the DNA is TGTGCCAGCAGTTACTTGGACAGGGGATTGGGAAAACTGTTTTTT. Translated, it gives CASSYLDRGLGKLFF.

This chain connects TRBV6-6 to TRBJ1-2, with 8 nucleotides matching TRBD1. V shed 5 bases, J shed 6 bases, and the junction held 5 bases outside the gene matches. The CDR3 runs to 13 residues. Germline values: CDR1 MNHNY, CDR2 SVGAGI (reference sequence). CDR3 DNA: TGTGCCAGCAGTCAAACAGGGGGAAATGGCTACACCTTC. Protein: CASSQTGGNGYTF.

V is TRBV7-6 and J is TRBJ1-2, with D possibly being TRBD1 (6 bases). CDR1 and CDR2 (germline): SGHVS, FNYEAQ. V shed 3 bases and J shed 10 bases, with 12 bases lying between them. CDR3 size: 12 residues. The CDR3 loop reads CASSLPTGPYTF. CDR3 bases: TGTGCCAGCAGCTTGCCAACAGGGCCCTACACCTTC. The complete variable domain, with remaining parts taken from reference TRBV7-6 and TRBJ1-2, reads GAGVSQSPRYKVTKRGQDVALRCDPISGHVSLYWYRQALGQGPEFLTYFNYEAQQDKSGLPNDRFSAERPEGSISTLTIQRTEQRDSAMYRCASSLPTGPYTFGSGTRLTVV.

This clone was observed once. The chain combines TRBV5-6 with TRBJ2-6, with TRBD1 as a possible D gene (6 bases). The CDR3 contains 18 residues. Germline V lookup: CDR1 SGHDT, CDR2 YYEEEE. Trimming removed 0 bases from V and 4 bases from J, with 17 bases in between. The CDR3 DNA reads TGTGCCAGCAGCTTGGAGCAGGGGCGAATCCCCGGGGCCAACGTCCTGACTTTC. Translated: CASSLEQGRIPGANVLTF. Together with reference TRBV5-6 and TRBJ2-6, the CDR3 gives the full variable domain: DAGVTQSPTHLIKTRGQQVTLRCSPKSGHDTVSWYQQALGQGPQFIFQYYEEEERQRGNFPDRFSGHQFPNYSSELNVNALLLGDSALYLCASSLEQGRIPGANVLTFGAGSRLTVL.

V is TRBV28 and J is TRBJ2-6, with D possibly TRBD2 on 6 matching bases. Trimming removed 5 bases from V and 6 bases from J, with 14 bases in between. Germline CDR1 and CDR2: MDHEN and SYDVKM. This CDR3 contains 15 residues. CDR3 bases: TGTGCCAGCAGTACCCCTGGGACTGCGGCCAACGTCCTGACTTTC. Encoded protein: CASSTPGTAANVLTF.

The chain is built from TRBV20-1 and TRBJ2-3; 7 nucleotides match TRBD1. The junction had 2 bases not matched to a gene; V was cut back by 6 bases and J by 8 bases. CDR3 length: 10 amino acids. Germline lookup yields CDR1 DFQATT and CDR2 SNEGSKA (reference sequence). The CDR3 is CSAQGFTQYF. Written as DNA, the CDR3 is TGCAGTGCACAGGGGTTTACGCAGTATTTT.

The chain employs TRBV12-5 and TRBJ2-5, with 7 bases lining up with TRBD1. Germline lookup yields CDR1 LGHNT and CDR2 FRNRAP. The junction had 5 bases not matched to a gene; V was cut back by 2 bases and J by 2 bases. The CDR3 is 15 residues long. The CDR3 DNA sequence: TGTGCTAGTGGTTTGCCGACAGGGCTACAAGAGACCCAGTACTTC. Translation gives CASGLPTGLQETQYF.

The V call is TRBV4-3, the J call TRBJ2-7, with D possibly TRBD1 on 5 matching bases. CDR3 length: 17 residues. V was cut by 0 bases and J by 3 bases, with 18 bases left in between. CDR1 LGHNA and CDR2 YSLEER come from the germline V gene. The CDR3 reads CASSQDRQRGWDYEQYF. In DNA, the CDR3 is TGCGCCAGCAGCCAAGATCGTCAAAGGGGTTGGGACTACGAGCAGTACTTC.

This rearrangement joins TRBV4-3 to TRBJ2-1; the match to TRBD1 covers 10 bases. Germline V gene data show CDR1 as LGHNA and CDR2 as YSLEER. J gave up 5 bases and V 0 bases, and 13 bases lay outside the gene matches. The CDR3 spans 19 residues. The CDR3 region is CASSQDLGTGVWAHNEQFF. As DNA, the CDR3 is TGCGCCAGCAGCCAAGATCTAGGGACAGGGGTATGGGCACACAATGAGCAGTTCTTC.

This chain links TRBV20-1 with TRBJ1-1; 10 positions match TRBD1. The CDR3 loop spans 11 amino acids. The germline CDR1 and CDR2 sequences are DFQATT and SNEGSKA (reference sequence). CDR3 loop: CRPTGGGEAFF. CDR3 coding DNA: TGCAGGCCGACAGGGGGCGGTGAAGCTTTCTTT.

The DNA for the CDR3 is TGCGCCAGCAGTCAATCATCCGGGGACCCTGCAACTAATGAAAAACTGTTTTTT. Its translation: CASSQSSGDPATNEKLFF. The rearrangement links TRBV23-1 to TRBJ1-4; the D gene is possibly TRBD1 (5 bases). TRBV23-1 is given ORF status, its function remaining uncertain. This CDR3 spans 18 amino acids. V was pared by 0 bases and J by 0 bases, with 14 bases between.

The V and J genes are TRBV7-2 and TRBJ2-7; no firm D call. Deletions cut 1 base from V and 3 bases from J, with 10 bases between. Germline CDR1 reads SGHTA; CDR2 reads FQGNSA. The CDR3 has 14 amino acids. In DNA, the CDR3 is TGTGCCAGCAGCTTAGTCGCTCCGGGCTACGAGCAGTACTTC. Its translation: CASSLVAPGYEQYF.

This rearrangement joins TRBV5-5 to TRBJ1-2; the D is unclear. The germline CDR1 and CDR2 sequences are SGHKS and YYEKEE (reference sequence). The CDR3 is 14 amino acids. V was trimmed by 4 bases and J by 4 bases, leaving 14 bases between them. The CDR3 DNA follows: TGTGCCAGCAGCGATATAAGAAATGGCTATGGCTACACCTTC. Protein product: CASSDIRNGYGYTF.